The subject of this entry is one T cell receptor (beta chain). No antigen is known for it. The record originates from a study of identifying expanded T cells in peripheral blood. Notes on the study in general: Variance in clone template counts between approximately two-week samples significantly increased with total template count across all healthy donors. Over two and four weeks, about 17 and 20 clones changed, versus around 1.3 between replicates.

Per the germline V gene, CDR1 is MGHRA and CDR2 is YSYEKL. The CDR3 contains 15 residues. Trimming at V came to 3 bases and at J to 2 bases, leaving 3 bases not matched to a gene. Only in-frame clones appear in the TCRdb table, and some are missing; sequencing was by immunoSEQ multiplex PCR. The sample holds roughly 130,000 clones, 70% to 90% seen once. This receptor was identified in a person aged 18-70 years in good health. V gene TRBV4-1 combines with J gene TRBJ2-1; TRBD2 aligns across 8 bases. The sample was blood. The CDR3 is CASSHSGNTYNEQFF. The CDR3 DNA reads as TGCGCCAGCAGCCATAGCGGGAATACCTACAATGAGCAGTTCTTC.